The 25 T cell receptor beta chains reported below all come from one sample, sequenced in a study of T cells in Graves' hyperthyroidism and ophthalmopathy. RNA transcripts provided the source from which TCR beta CDR3 regions were amplified. Researchers ran a first-round RT-PCR on the TCR CDR3 using the HTBI primer set. Each CDR3 protein is one row after TCRdb ran MiXCR on the multiplex PCR reads. This table has 550,000 to 700,000 distinct CDR3 sequences, roughly 50% appearing once. Input material: peripheral blood or thyroid tissue (not recorded which). Receptors were obtained from an adult woman with Graves' disease, either hyperthyroidism or ophthalmopathy (not recorded which).

This clonotype was seen at least ten times. The chain couples TRBV6-5 to TRBJ1-1, with TRBD1 identical over 9 bases. Germline CDR1 MNHEY, CDR2 SVGAGI. The ends lost 8 bases at V and 1 base at J; junction bases unmatched: 5. CDR3 size: 14 residues. CDR3 region: CASGSGQGNTEAFF. In DNA, the CDR3 is TGTGCCAGCGGCTCGGGACAGGGGAACACTGAAGCTTTCTTT.

This clonotype was observed a few times. The gene calls are TRBV20-1 and TRBJ1-3; the D is unclear. The germline V gene encodes CDR1 DFQATT and CDR2 SNEGSKA (reference sequence). Trimming removed 3 bases at V and 2 bases at J, with 17 bases between. This CDR3 has 16 residues. The CDR3 region is CSASVPYGRTGNTIYF. CDR3 coding DNA: TGCAGTGCTAGTGTTCCCTACGGGAGGACTGGAAACACCATATATTTT.

This chain uses TRBV7-2 with TRBJ1-6, with 7 nucleotides matching TRBD1. Germline CDR1 is SGHTA and CDR2 is FQGNSA. V shed 4 bases and J 7 bases; nucleotides not matched to a gene: 7. This CDR3 region has 15 residues. The DNA of the CDR3 is TGTGCCAGCAGCTCAAGAGGGACAGAGAATTCACCCCTCCACTTT. Its protein is CASSSRGTENSPLHF.

This clonotype was recorded many times. This chain connects TRBV20-1 to TRBJ1-1; D uncertain. Trimming removed 0 bases at V and 4 bases at J, with 12 bases between. The germline V gene encodes CDR1 DFQATT and CDR2 SNEGSKA (reference sequence). The CDR3 covers 14 residues. The CDR3 nucleotides are TGCAGTGCTAGAGATCGGGTGGGATTCACTGAAGCTTTCTTT. Translation: CSARDRVGFTEAFF.

This clonotype was seen at least ten times. The chain employs TRBV20-1 and TRBJ2-7; 10 bases fit TRBD1. V was pared by 5 bases and J by 5 bases, with 6 bases of the junction left unmatched. The V gene's germline CDR1 is DFQATT and CDR2 SNEGSKA (reference sequence). This CDR3 has 13 residues. CDR3 nucleotide sequence: TGCAGTGCTCCCGGACAGGGGGGAAACGAGCAGTACTTC. It encodes CSAPGQGGNEQYF.

This clonotype was seen ten or more times. V is TRBV3-1 and J is TRBJ2-7; D might be TRBD1 or TRBD2, each matching 5 bases. Trimming shortened V by 4 bases and J by 9 bases, and 16 bases separated the two germline ends. The CDR3 length is 13 residues. Germline lookup yields CDR1 LGHDT and CDR2 YNNKEL (reference sequence). The CDR3 nucleotides are TGTGCCAGCAGCCCCCCCGGGACGAACGTGCAGTACTTC. Amino acid sequence: CASSPPGTNVQYF.

This clonotype came up a few times. The V call is TRBV27, the J call TRBJ1-5; D gene uncertain. The CDR3 contains 15 residues. Germline-derived CDR1 and CDR2 are MNHEY and SMNVEV (reference sequence). The V end was cut by 8 bases, the J end by 3 bases, with 17 bases between. The CDR3: CASGFSGAINQPQHF. For the CDR3, the DNA is TGTGCCAGCGGGTTCTCGGGAGCTATCAATCAGCCCCAGCATTTT.

This clonotype was observed at least ten times. The rearrangement joins TRBV7-4 to TRBJ2-7; 11 positions agree with TRBD2. The J segment lost 6 bases and the V segment lost 5 bases, leaving 12 bases of the junction unmatched. Germline V gene sequence: CDR1 SGHVT, CDR2 SQSDAQ. This CDR3 comprises 16 residues. CDR3 nucleotides: TGTGCCAGCAGCCCAGCCGGGACTAGCGGAAGGGGCGAGCAGTACTTC. Translating it yields CASSPAGTSGRGEQYF. Variable domain in full (rest from reference TRBV7-4 and TRBJ2-7): GAGVSQSPRYKVAKRGRDVALRCDSISGHVTLYWYRQTLGQGSEVLTYSQSDAQRDKSGRPSGRFSAERPERSVSTLKIQRTEQGDSAVYLCASSPAGTSGRGEQYFGPGTRLTVT.

Notes on this clonotype: A read error is possible here, since a much larger clone lies one base away. The rearrangement joins TRBV2 to TRBJ1-2; tentative D call: TRBD1 (6 bases). Trimming took 5 bases from V and 6 from J, leaving 19 bases between them. Germline lookup yields CDR1 SNHLY and CDR2 FYNNEI. This CDR3 region has 15 residues. The CDR3 bases are TGTGCCAGCAGTTCCCGGGGCAGGGGCCTACATGGCTACACCTTC. The encoded protein is CASSSRGRGLHGYTF.

This clonotype has ten or more counts. This chain links TRBV20-1 with TRBJ2-7; 7 nucleotides align to TRBD2. V gave up 7 bases and J gave up 4 bases; unmatched junction bases: 7. The CDR3 contains 12 residues. The germline gives CDR1 DFQATT, CDR2 SNEGSKA (reference sequence). The CDR3 loop is CSGGGLTYEQYF. DNA of the CDR3: TGCAGTGGGGGGGGACTTACATACGAGCAGTACTTC.

J is TRBJ1-2 and V is TRBV13; D is ambiguous. CDR1 and CDR2 (germline): PRHDT, FYEKMQ (reference sequence). This CDR3 comprises 15 residues. V gave up 6 bases and J gave up 3 bases, with 17 bases separating them. The CDR3 here is CASSSRGIFHYGYTF. The CDR3 DNA reads TGTGCCAGCAGTTCACGAGGGATTTTTCACTATGGCTACACCTTC.

This clonotype has at least ten counts. This sequence joins TRBV13 and TRBJ1-2; no firm D call. The V gene's germline CDR1 is PRHDT and CDR2 FYEKMQ (reference sequence). Trimming took off 6 bases at V and 0 bases at J, with 11 bases between the two ends. There are 14 residues in the CDR3. The CDR3 nucleotides read TGTGCCAGCAGAATACGAGGGACTAACTATGGCTACACCTTC. Residues: CASRIRGTNYGYTF. Variable domain in full (rest from reference TRBV13 and TRBJ1-2): AAGVIQSPRHLIKEKRETATLKCYPIPRHDTVYWYQQGPGQDPQFLISFYEKMQSDKGSIPDRFSAQQFSDYHSELNMSSLELGDSALYFCASRIRGTNYGYTFGSGTRLTVV.

This clonotype was recorded only once. A much larger clone differs from this one at a single base, so this may be a read error. This chain links TRBV6-2 or TRBV6-3 with TRBJ2-7; 11 bases map to TRBD2. CDR3 length equals 15 residues. Germline CDR1 MNHEY, CDR2 SVGEGT. CDR3 loop: CAGSYNGLAGYEQYF. CDR3 coding DNA: TGTGCCGGCAGTTACAACGGACTAGCGGGCTACGAGCAGTACTTC.

Remarks on this clonotype: A much larger clone sits a single nucleotide away, making a read error possible. The rearrangement joins TRBV5-6 to TRBJ1-1; perhaps TRBD1 as D (5 bases). Trimming pared 5 bases from V and 7 bases from J, leaving 18 bases between. Per germline, CDR1 SGHDT and CDR2 YYEEEE. CDR3 length: 14 residues. CDR3 in amino acids: CASRLAGGSGEAFF. CDR3 nucleotides: TGTGCCAGCAGGCTGGCTGGGGGGTCCGGTGAAGCTTTCTTT.

This chain uses TRBV25-1 with TRBJ1-1, with a tentative D call TRBD1 (5 bases). Trimming cost V 5 bases and J 3 bases, with 13 bases left between them. The CDR3 consists of 14 residues. CDR1 MGHDK and CDR2 SYGVNS come from the germline V gene. The CDR3 protein is CASSSLRDDTEAFF. CDR3 sequence (DNA): TGTGCCAGCAGTAGTCTCAGGGATGACACTGAAGCTTTCTTT.

Concerning this clonotype: At one of its ends the junction is not consistent with the germline gene, which may arise from a read error. This chain links TRBV7-8 with TRBJ2-2, with D tentatively TRBD1 or TRBD2 (5 bases each). The germline V gene has CDR1 SGHVS and CDR2 FQNEAQ. The CDR3 length is 15 residues. In DNA form, the CDR3 reads TGTGCCAGCAGCCAACGGGGCCTAAACACCGGGGAGCTGTCTTGG. Its translation is CASSQRGLNTGELSW. Full variable domain (remainder filled in from reference TRBV7-8 and TRBJ2-2): GAGVSQSPRYKVAKRGQDVALRCDPISGHVSLFWYQQALGQGPEFLTYFQNEAQLDKSGLPSDRFFAERPEGSVSTLKIQRTQQEDSAVYLCASSQRGLNTGELSWGEGSRLTVL.

CDR3 in amino acids: CASRSQGAYEQYF. The CDR3 nucleotides read TGTGCCAGCAGATCCCAGGGGGCCTACGAGCAGTACTTC. The chain uses TRBV7-9 and TRBJ2-7; 7 bases align to TRBD1. Germline CDR1 reads SEHNR; CDR2 reads FQNEAQ (reference sequence). This CDR3 region has 13 residues. With V trimmed by 6 bases and J by 2 bases, 4 bases remained unmatched.

This chain joins TRBV6-5 and TRBJ2-7; D is uncertain. V shed 7 bases and J shed 5 bases, with 9 bases lying between them. The CDR3 extends over 11 amino acids. The V gene's germline CDR1 is MNHEY and CDR2 SVGAGI. The CDR3 nucleotides read TGTGCCAGCACGTCCAGGAACGAGCAGTACTTC. It translates to CASTSRNEQYF.

This clonotype was seen at least ten times. CDR3: CSAGEGANVLTF. The CDR3 DNA sequence: TGCAGTGCCGGGGAGGGGGCCAACGTCCTGACTTTC. The chain links TRBV20-1 to TRBJ2-6, with D possibly being TRBD2 (5 bases). CDR3 length: 12 residues. The ends were cut back, 6 bases at V and 4 bases at J, with 7 bases in the middle. Germline V gene sequence: CDR1 DFQATT, CDR2 SNEGSKA (reference sequence).

This chain links TRBV3-1 with TRBJ2-7; 10 bases match TRBD1. Germline values: CDR1 LGHDT, CDR2 YNNKEL (reference sequence). V lost 4 bases and J lost 3; bases outside the gene matches: 6. CDR3 length equals 15 residues. DNA for the CDR3: TGTGCCAGCAGCCCAGATTGGGACAGGGGCTACGAGCAGTACTTC. Protein: CASSPDWDRGYEQYF.

This clonotype was detected a few times. This sequence joins TRBV20-1 and TRBJ1-2; TRBD1 is a possible D gene (6 bases). Looked up from germline, CDR1 is DFQATT and CDR2 is SNEGSKA (reference sequence). This CDR3 contains 14 residues. Trimming took off 4 bases at V and 1 base at J, with 13 bases between the two ends. The CDR3 sequence is CSAKTGDLNYGYTF. The CDR3, as DNA: TGCAGTGCTAAGACAGGAGACCTTAACTATGGCTACACCTTC.

The chain uses TRBV5-5 and TRBJ2-6; unclear D gene. CDR3 length equals 16 residues. The germline CDR1 and CDR2 sequences are SGHKS and YYEKEE (reference sequence). V was cut by 1 base and J by 2 bases, with 10 bases left in between. The CDR3 spells CASSLSSPAGANVLTF. CDR3 DNA: TGTGCCAGCAGCTTGTCGTCGCCGGCTGGGGCCAACGTCCTGACTTTC.

This clonotype was seen at least ten times. J is TRBJ1-2 and V is TRBV3-1; maybe TRBD1 (5 bases). Germline V lookup: CDR1 LGHDT, CDR2 YNNKEL (reference sequence). Deletions cut 6 bases from V and 8 bases from J, with 13 bases between. The CDR3 has 12 residues. The CDR3 is CASRTVLGGYTF. The DNA for the CDR3 is TGTGCCAGCAGGACAGTGCTTGGGGGCTACACCTTC.

This clonotype has only one observation. The CDR3: CASSLARSGESYEQYF. The CDR3 nucleotides read TGTGCCAGCAGCTTAGCGCGCTCAGGGGAATCCTACGAGCAGTACTTC. The gene calls are TRBV7-9 and TRBJ2-7, with a weak D call TRBD1 (6 bases). The CDR3 totals 16 residues. From germline, CDR1 is SEHNR and CDR2 FQNEAQ (reference sequence). V was pared by 0 bases and J by 1 base, with 13 bases between.

This clonotype has a count of ten or more. This sequence joins TRBV5-1 and TRBJ2-6; TRBD2 is a possible D gene (6 bases). Germline V lookup: CDR1 SGHRS, CDR2 YFSETQ. The CDR3 sequence is 19 residues long. V was cut by 4 bases and J by 2 bases, with 22 bases left in between. The CDR3 reads CASSPTWRAQRAGANVLTF. The CDR3 DNA follows: TGCGCCAGCAGCCCGACCTGGAGGGCTCAGCGGGCTGGGGCCAACGTCCTGACTTTC. Full variable domain (missing parts from reference TRBV5-1 and TRBJ2-6): KAGVTQTPRYLIKTRGQQVTLSCSPISGHRSVSWYQQTPGQGLQFLFEYFSETQRNKGNFPGRFSGRQFSNSRSEMNVSTLELGDSALYLCASSPTWRAQRAGANVLTFGAGSRLTVL.